These 25 T cell receptor beta chains share one sample of origin, sequenced in a study of early T cells in non-severe SARS-CoV-2 infection. In TCRdb, the 5' RACE reads were re-called with MiXCR into one record per CDR3 protein. Of more than 60,000 distinct CDR3 sequences in the sample, around 11% were seen once. The sample was whole blood, taken at baseline. These receptors were collected from an adult who was a healthcare worker with PCR-confirmed SARS-CoV-2 infection or an uninfected control (not recorded which).

This clonotype was recorded many times. This sequence joins TRBV6-6 and TRBJ2-3, with D maybe TRBD1 (7 bases). The V end was cut by 6 bases, the J end by 6 bases, with 16 bases between. From germline, CDR1 is MNHNY and CDR2 SVGAGI (reference sequence). The CDR3 runs to 14 residues. In DNA, the CDR3 is TGTGCCAGCAGGGAGGGGACAGCAGGGGATACGCAGTATTTT. Translated, it gives CASREGTAGDTQYF.

This clonotype was picked up a small number of times. This chain uses TRBV2 with TRBJ2-5, with D possibly TRBD1 on 5 matching bases. Germline CDR1 reads SNHLY; CDR2 reads FYNNEI. Trimming pared 6 bases from V and 4 bases from J, leaving 9 bases between. The CDR3 sequence is 12 residues long. The CDR3 spells CASRGPSETQYF. The CDR3 region has the DNA TGTGCCAGCAGGGGGCCGTCAGAGACCCAGTACTTC.

This clonotype was seen a handful of times. The chain is built from TRBV24-1 and TRBJ2-1; 7 nucleotides line up with TRBD1. V lost 3 bases and J lost 6; bases outside the gene matches: 7. The CDR3 totals 15 residues. The V gene's germline CDR1 is KGHDR and CDR2 SFDVKD. Here the CDR3 reads CATSDALGQINEQFF. In DNA form, the CDR3 reads TGTGCCACCAGTGATGCTCTGGGACAGATCAATGAGCAGTTCTTC.

Ten or more counts support this clonotype. The chain couples TRBV19 to TRBJ2-3; possible D gene TRBD2, 5 bases. Between the trimmed V and J ends, which lost 6 bases and 0 bases, there was a span of 10 bases. Germline CDR1 is LNHDA and CDR2 is SQIVND (reference sequence). The CDR3 spans 14 residues. The CDR3 nucleotides are TGTGCCAGTAGCGGGATTAGAAGCACAGATACGCAGTATTTT. It translates to CASSGIRSTDTQYF.

This clonotype came up a few times. V is TRBV28 and J is TRBJ2-1, with 9 nucleotides matching TRBD2. Germline values: CDR1 MDHEN, CDR2 SYDVKM. V was clipped by 2 bases and J by 8 bases; unmatched bases: 7. CDR3 size: 15 residues. The CDR3 spells CASSLNSGGVDEQFF. In nucleotides, the CDR3 is TGTGCCAGCAGTTTAAATAGCGGGGGAGTGGATGAGCAGTTCTTC. Full variable domain (outside the CDR3, taken from reference TRBV28 and TRBJ2-1): DVKVTQSSRYLVKRTGEKVFLECVQDMDHENMFWYRQDPGLGLRLIYFSYDVKMKEKGDIPEGYSVSREKKERFSLILESASTNQTSMYLCASSLNSGGVDEQFFGPGTRLTVL.

This clonotype was recorded many times. The gene calls are TRBV7-9 and TRBJ2-2; D is uncertain. The CDR3 has 12 amino acids. V was shortened by 7 bases and J by 8 bases, with 11 bases between the two germline ends. Germline V gives CDR1 SEHNR, CDR2 FQNEAQ (reference sequence). The CDR3 DNA follows: TGTGCCAGCACCCCATTCGGGGGGGAGCTGTTTTTT. Encoded protein: CASTPFGGELFF.

This clonotype came up a few times. This CDR3 is CASSPRTTETQYF. The DNA for the CDR3 is TGCGCCAGCAGCCCGAGGACCACAGAGACCCAGTACTTC. The chain carries TRBV4-3 and TRBJ2-5; the D is unclear. Germline CDR1 and CDR2: LGHNA and YSLEER. Trimming left V 4 bases short and J 4 bases short, with 10 bases between. The CDR3 spans 13 residues.

The chain has TRBV18 and TRBJ2-7; tentatively, D is TRBD1 (6 bases). Germline lookup yields CDR1 KGHSH and CDR2 LQKENI. This CDR3 is built from 13 residues. The ends were cut back, 3 bases at V and 4 bases at J, with 10 bases in the middle. The CDR3 reads CASSPTGRYEQYF. DNA of the CDR3: TGTGCCAGCTCACCGACAGGACGGTACGAGCAGTACTTC.

The chain uses TRBV11-2 and TRBJ2-1, with D uncertain. The ends were cut back, 0 bases at V and 7 bases at J, with 13 bases in the middle. Germline CDR1 and CDR2: SGHAT and FQNNGV. The CDR3 is made up of 15 amino acids. In nucleotides, the CDR3 is TGTGCCAGCAGCTTAGAAGTTACCTACGGGAATGAGCAGTTCTTC. Protein sequence: CASSLEVTYGNEQFF.

The rearrangement uses TRBV6-1 and TRBJ1-2, with unresolved D. CDR1 is MNHNS and CDR2 is SASEGT in the germline V gene. The CDR3 spans 15 residues. V gave up 0 bases and J gave up 4 bases, with 12 bases separating them. The CDR3: CASSEAEGKVYGYTF. CDR3 bases: TGTGCCAGCAGTGAAGCGGAAGGAAAAGTCTATGGCTACACCTTC.

The chain joins TRBV28 to TRBJ2-1; D unclear. This CDR3 is built from 15 residues. Germline values: CDR1 MDHEN, CDR2 SYDVKM. The ends were cut back, 4 bases at V and 0 bases at J, with 10 bases in the middle. CDR3 region: CASSSHLSSYNEQFF. The CDR3 nucleotides are TGTGCCAGCAGTTCGCATTTGAGCTCCTACAATGAGCAGTTCTTC.

A few counts support this clonotype. The chain is built from TRBV6-5 and TRBJ2-2, with D maybe TRBD1 (5 bases). The V end lost 7 bases, the J end lost 3 bases, and 9 bases lay between the germline ends. Per the germline V gene, CDR1 is MNHEY and CDR2 is SVGAGI. This CDR3 comprises 13 residues. CDR3 coding DNA: TGTGCCAGCAAGGGGTACGACACCGGGGAGCTGTTTTTT. Translated, it gives CASKGYDTGELFF.

The chain has TRBV20-1 and TRBJ1-1; D gene uncertain. Trimming removed 7 bases at V and 4 bases at J, with 16 bases between. Germline CDR1 is DFQATT and CDR2 is SNEGSKA (reference sequence). This CDR3 comprises 13 residues. CDR3 sequence: CSVSPRGVTEAFF. CDR3 nucleotides: TGCAGTGTTTCACCCCGGGGAGTCACTGAAGCTTTCTTT.

This clonotype was detected many times. The rearrangement joins TRBV14 to TRBJ1-4; tentatively, D is TRBD1 (5 bases). Trimming removed 3 bases from V and 7 bases from J, with 12 bases in between. The CDR3 spans 14 residues. Germline lookup yields CDR1 SGHDN and CDR2 FVKESK. For the CDR3, the DNA is TGTGCCAGCAGCCATCCCCAGGGACGTGAAAAACTGTTTTTT. Translation gives CASSHPQGREKLFF.

This clonotype was seen more than once but under ten times. The genes are TRBV28 and TRBJ1-6; D unresolved. The CDR3 loop spans 14 amino acids. The V end lost 6 bases, the J end lost 4 bases, and 10 bases lay between the germline ends. Germline V gives CDR1 MDHEN, CDR2 SYDVKM. The CDR3 bases are TGTGCCAGCAGCCCCCAAGGGTATAATTCACCCCTCCACTTT. Translation gives CASSPQGYNSPLHF. Complete variable domain (other parts from reference TRBV28 and TRBJ1-6): DVKVTQSSRYLVKRTGEKVFLECVQDMDHENMFWYRQDPGLGLRLIYFSYDVKMKEKGDIPEGYSVSREKKERFSLILESASTNQTSMYLCASSPQGYNSPLHFGNGTRLTVT.

This clonotype has ten or more counts. The CDR3 DNA sequence: TGTGCCAGCAGCTTAGATGGTACTGGAAACACCATATATTTT. Translated, it gives CASSLDGTGNTIYF. V usage is TRBV7-2 and J usage is TRBJ1-3; D ambiguous. The ends were cut back, 1 base at V and 2 bases at J, with 6 bases in the middle. CDR3 length: 14 residues. The germline CDR1 and CDR2 sequences are SGHTA and FQGNSA.

This chain connects TRBV5-1 to TRBJ2-3; 7 positions match TRBD1. CDR1 and CDR2 (germline): SGHRS, YFSETQ. The junction had 5 bases not matched to a gene; V was cut back by 4 bases and J by 0 bases. The CDR3 is 15 amino acids. CDR3 amino acids: CASSRPGQSTDTQYF. As DNA, the CDR3 is TGCGCCAGCAGCCGTCCGGGACAGAGCACAGATACGCAGTATTTT.

The genes are TRBV20-1 and TRBJ2-1; no clear D gene. Trimming took off 3 bases at V and 7 bases at J, with 7 bases between the two ends. The CDR3 loop spans 11 amino acids. CDR1 is DFQATT and CDR2 is SNEGSKA in the germline V gene (reference sequence). The CDR3 is CSARSANEQFF. In DNA form, the CDR3 reads TGCAGTGCTAGGTCAGCGAATGAGCAGTTCTTC.

This clonotype was seen ten or more times. V usage is TRBV27 and J usage is TRBJ2-7, with D perhaps being TRBD1 or TRBD2 (5 bases each). Germline V lookup: CDR1 MNHEY, CDR2 SMNVEV (reference sequence). The CDR3 is made up of 15 amino acids. The ends were cut back, 2 bases at V and 5 bases at J, with 16 bases in the middle. Written as DNA, the CDR3 is TGTGCCAGCAGTTTAAACACCGGGACCCCCCACGAGCAGTACTTC. Translation: CASSLNTGTPHEQYF.

This clonotype occurred many times. This sequence joins TRBV2 and TRBJ1-3; D is ambiguous. The V end was cut by 5 bases, the J end by 6 bases, with 8 bases between. The CDR3 runs 12 residues. Germline V gene sequence: CDR1 SNHLY, CDR2 FYNNEI. The CDR3 region has the DNA TGTGCCAGCAGTCTTCAGGAAAACACCATATATTTT. It yields the protein CASSLQENTIYF.

The CDR3 is CASSRKGDTQYF. The CDR3 DNA follows: TGTGCCAGCTCACGGAAAGGTGATACGCAGTATTTT. The chain employs TRBV18 and TRBJ2-3; no clear D. CDR3 length: 12 residues. Trimming pared 4 bases from V and 6 bases from J, leaving 8 bases between. The germline gives CDR1 KGHSH, CDR2 LQKENI. The full variable domain, in which reference TRBV18 and TRBJ2-3 provide the parts outside the CDR3, is NAGVMQNPRHLVRRRGQEARLRCSPMKGHSHVYWYRQLPEEGLKFMVYLQKENIIDESGMPKERFSAEFPKEGPSILRIQQVVRGDSAAYFCASSRKGDTQYFGPGTRLTVL.

The rearrangement joins TRBV4-3 to TRBJ2-3, with D possibly being TRBD1 or TRBD2 (5 bases each). Germline V gene lookup returns CDR1 LGHNA and CDR2 YSLEER. This CDR3 spans 17 amino acids. V dropped 0 bases and J dropped 7 bases, with 20 bases sitting between them. The CDR3 nucleotides are TGCGCCAGCAGCCAAGACCCTACCGGGACCTACCGTAATACGCAGTATTTT. It codes for CASSQDPTGTYRNTQYF.

This clonotype has more than one count but fewer than ten. This chain connects TRBV6-7 to TRBJ1-2; the match to TRBD1 covers 7 bases. TRBV6-7 is filed as an ORF, its function uncertain. This CDR3 region has 14 residues. Losses at the gene ends were 0 bases for V and 6 bases for J; bases not matched to a gene: 4. The CDR3 coding sequence is TGTGCCAGCAGTTACTCGACAGGGTTGGATGGCTACACCTTC. Its translation: CASSYSTGLDGYTF.

This clonotype was found a few times. The V gene is TRBV7-8, the J gene TRBJ2-5, with TRBD1 matching over 8 bases. The CDR3 spans 14 residues. The junction had 1 base not matched to a gene; V was cut back by 2 bases and J by 2 bases. Germline V CDR1 and CDR2: SGHVS, FQNEAQ. CDR3 DNA: TGTGCCAGCAGCTTATACAGGGGGCAAGAGACCCAGTACTTC. It yields the protein CASSLYRGQETQYF. Based on the CDR3 plus reference TRBV7-8 and TRBJ2-5, the full variable domain is GAGVSQSPRYKVAKRGQDVALRCDPISGHVSLFWYQQALGQGPEFLTYFQNEAQLDKSGLPSDRFFAERPEGSVSTLKIQRTQQEDSAVYLCASSLYRGQETQYFGPGTRLLVL.

This clonotype was seen only a few times. This chain links TRBV27 with TRBJ1-6; TRBD1 aligns across 9 bases. There are 15 residues in the CDR3. Germline values: CDR1 MNHEY, CDR2 SMNVEV (reference sequence). V gave up 5 bases and J gave up 9 bases; unmatched junction bases: 8. The CDR3 sequence is CASSPGTGGGSPLHF. In nucleotides, the CDR3 is TGTGCCAGCAGTCCAGGAACAGGGGGCGGTTCACCCCTCCACTTT.